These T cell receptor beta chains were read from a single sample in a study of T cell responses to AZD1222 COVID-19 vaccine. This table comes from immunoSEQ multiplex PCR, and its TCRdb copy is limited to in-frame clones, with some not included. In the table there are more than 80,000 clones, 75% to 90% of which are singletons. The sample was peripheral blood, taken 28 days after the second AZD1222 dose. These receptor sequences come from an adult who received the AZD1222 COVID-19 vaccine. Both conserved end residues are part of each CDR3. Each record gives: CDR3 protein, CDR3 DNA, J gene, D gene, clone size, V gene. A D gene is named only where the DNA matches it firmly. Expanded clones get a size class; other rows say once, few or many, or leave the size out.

CDR3 protein: CASSFGRVDNSPLHF
CDR3 DNA: TGTGCCAGCAGTTTTGGCAGGGTAGACAATTCACCCCTCCACTTT
J gene: TRBJ1-6
D gene: -
clone size: -
V gene: TRBV27

CDR3 protein: CAISHPSTGDYGYTF
CDR3 DNA: TGTGCCATCAGTCATCCATCGACGGGTGACTATGGCTACACCTTC
J gene: TRBJ1-2
D gene: -
clone size: -
V gene: TRBV10-3

CDR3 protein: CASSKYGVEGRVYGYTF
CDR3 DNA: TGTGCCAGCAGCAAATATGGGGTCGAGGGCAGGGTCTATGGCTACACCTTC
J gene: TRBJ1-2
D gene: -
clone size: once
V gene: TRBV21-1

CDR3 protein: CASRLNLAGYNEQFF
CDR3 DNA: TGCGCCAGCAGACTAAACCTAGCGGGATACAATGAGCAGTTCTTC
J gene: TRBJ2-1
D gene: TRBD2
clone size: once
V gene: TRBV5-1

CDR3 protein: CASSEAGGRTEAFF
CDR3 DNA: TGTGCCAGCAGCGAAGCAGGGGGCCGGACTGAAGCTTTCTTT
J gene: TRBJ1-1
D gene: TRBD1
clone size: few
V gene: TRBV9

CDR3 protein: CASSFFSGAQETQYF
CDR3 DNA: TGTGCCAGCAGCTTTTTTAGCGGGGCCCAAGAGACCCAGTACTTC
J gene: TRBJ2-5
D gene: TRBD2
clone size: -
V gene: TRBV5-6

CDR3 protein: CASSQGRQSEWNQETQYF
CDR3 DNA: TGCGCCAGCAGCCAAGGTAGACAGTCGGAATGGAATCAAGAGACCCAGTACTTC
J gene: TRBJ2-5
D gene: -
clone size: -
V gene: TRBV4-1

CDR3 protein: CASIENEANYGYTF
CDR3 DNA: TGTGCCAGCATTGAAAACGAGGCTAACTATGGCTACACCTTC
J gene: TRBJ1-2
D gene: -
clone size: -
V gene: TRBV2

CDR3 protein: CASSKRALSSPLHF
CDR3 DNA: TGTGCCAGCAGCAAGCGAGCCTTGAGTTCACCCCTCCACTTT
J gene: TRBJ1-6
D gene: -
clone size: -
V gene: TRBV7-8

CDR3 protein: CASEEGRMTDTQYF
CDR3 DNA: TGTGCCAGCGAGGAAGGGAGGATGACAGATACGCAGTATTTT
J gene: TRBJ2-3
D gene: -
clone size: -
V gene: TRBV2

CDR3 protein: CASSGQGGYNEQFF
CDR3 DNA: TGTGCCAGCAGCGGACAGGGGGGATACAATGAGCAGTTCTTC
J gene: TRBJ2-1
D gene: TRBD1
clone size: -
V gene: TRBV6-5

CDR3 protein: CAWSVSRTGFWREQYF
CDR3 DNA: TGTGCCTGGAGCGTATCTAGGACAGGCTTTTGGCGCGAGCAGTACTTC
J gene: TRBJ2-7
D gene: TRBD1
clone size: -
V gene: TRBV30